These 32 T cell receptor beta chains came from one sample sequenced in a study of blood T cell repertoires in COVID-19. Assay: immunoSEQ multiplex PCR; the TCRdb copy retains only in-frame clones and omits some. The repertoire holds over 250,000 clones, more than 75% seen once, with 0.99% in the top ten. The sequenced sample was peripheral blood. These receptors were obtained from a woman in her thirties or forties who had recovered from COVID-19.

The CDR3 region has the DNA TGTGCCAGCAGCTTCGAGCGGGATGGGGGAGGAGAGACCCAGTACTTC. It codes for CASSFERDGGGETQYF. The rearrangement joins TRBV5-8 to TRBJ2-5, with TRBD2 matching 7 bases. Looked up from germline, CDR1 is SGHTS and CDR2 is YDEGEE. The V segment lost 2 bases and the J segment 4 bases; nucleotides outside the gene matches: 11. This CDR3 contains 16 residues.

The CDR3 region is CASSRDRAYSNQPQHF. The CDR3 DNA is TGTGCCAGTAGTCGGGACAGGGCCTATAGCAATCAGCCCCAGCATTTT. V is TRBV19 and J is TRBJ1-5; TRBD1 matches 9 bases. The ends lost 5 bases at V and 0 bases at J; junction bases unmatched: 5. The CDR3 sequence is 16 residues long. Germline CDR1 reads LNHDA; CDR2 reads SQIVND (reference sequence).

This clone was found once. The V call is TRBV7-2, the J call TRBJ2-7, with a weak D call TRBD1 (5 bases). The CDR3 consists of 15 residues. The V end lost 1 base, the J end lost 4 bases, and 14 bases lay between the germline ends. CDR1 is SGHTA and CDR2 is FQGNSA in the germline V gene. The CDR3 reads CASSLGHQGVYEQYF. The CDR3, as DNA: TGTGCCAGCAGCTTAGGCCATCAGGGTGTGTACGAGCAGTACTTC.

V usage is TRBV15 and J usage is TRBJ1-2; 9 bases are a match to TRBD1. This CDR3 has 15 residues. Germline V gives CDR1 LNHNV, CDR2 YYDKDF (reference sequence). J gave up 4 bases and V 1 base, and 4 bases lay outside the gene matches. The CDR3 spells CATSRGGQGAYGYTF. In DNA, the CDR3 is TGTGCCACCAGCAGAGGGGGACAGGGTGCCTATGGCTACACCTTC.

This chain uses TRBV7-8 with TRBJ2-3, with 14 bases matching TRBD2. Germline assignment: CDR1 SGHVS and CDR2 FQNEAQ. CDR3 length: 16 amino acids. V lost 5 bases to trimming and J lost 4 bases; unmatched junction nucleotides: 5. CDR3 DNA: TGTGCCAGCAGCCTCCTGACTAGCGGGAGGGCAGATACGCAGTATTTT. This encodes CASSLLTSGRADTQYF.

This clone was observed many times. The genes are TRBV2 and TRBJ1-5, with D unresolved. The CDR3 extends over 14 amino acids. The V gene's germline CDR1 is SNHLY and CDR2 FYNNEI. V gave up 3 bases and J gave up 7 bases, with 13 bases separating them. The CDR3 nucleotides are TGTGCCAGCAGTGAGGCCCGATTCGGGCAGCCCCAGCATTTT. Amino acid sequence: CASSEARFGQPQHF. The variable domain in full, completed from reference TRBV2 and TRBJ1-5, reads EPEVTQTPSHQVTQMGQEVILRCVPISNHLYFYWYRQILGQKVEFLVSFYNNEISEKSEIFDDQFSVERPDGSNFTLKIRSTKLEDSAMYFCASSEARFGQPQHFGDGTRLSIL.

The chain has TRBV7-2 and TRBJ2-3, with 10 bases aligning to TRBD1. The CDR3 is 14 residues long. In germline, CDR1 is SGHTA, CDR2 FQGNSA. With V trimmed by 6 bases and J by 3 bases, 3 bases remained unmatched. For the CDR3, the DNA is TGTGCCAGCAGGACAGGGGGCTGGACAGATACGCAGTATTTT. Its protein product is CASRTGGWTDTQYF.

The rearrangement joins TRBV11-3 to TRBJ2-1, with TRBD2 matching over 7 bases. The germline V gene encodes CDR1 SGHNT and CDR2 YENEEA. With V trimmed by 2 bases and J by 5 bases, 6 bases remained unmatched. CDR3 size: 15 residues. The CDR3 sequence: CASSLLLARNNEQFF. The CDR3 region has the DNA TGTGCCAGCAGCTTACTACTAGCGAGGAACAATGAGCAGTTCTTC.

CDR3 nucleotide sequence: TGTGCCAGCAGCGTAAAGGGCGGGAGGGGGTCCTACAATGAGCAGTTCTTC. Its protein product is CASSVKGGRGSYNEQFF. This chain links TRBV9 with TRBJ2-1; 9 bases are a match to TRBD2. Losses at the gene ends were 1 base for V and 1 base for J; bases not matched to a gene: 6. Germline CDR1 and CDR2: SGDLS and YYNGEE. CDR3 size: 17 residues.

V usage is TRBV6-2 or TRBV6-3 and J usage is TRBJ1-2; D gene unclear. From germline, CDR1 is MNHEY and CDR2 SVGEGT. The ends were cut back, 6 bases at V and 0 bases at J, with 11 bases in the middle. The CDR3 is 14 amino acids. The CDR3 sequence is CASSRHGTNYGYTF. The CDR3 DNA sequence: TGTGCCAGCAGCCGCCACGGTACTAACTATGGCTACACCTTC.

This clone has just a few counts. The chain combines TRBV10-3 with TRBJ1-5; TRBD1 matches at 8 bases. Germline-derived CDR1 and CDR2 are ENHRY and SYGVKD. The CDR3 loop spans 16 amino acids. The J segment lost 0 bases and the V segment lost 6 bases, leaving 7 bases of the junction unmatched. Here the CDR3 reads CAISRTGGDSNQPQHF. CDR3 bases: TGTGCCATCAGCAGAACAGGGGGGGATAGCAATCAGCCCCAGCATTTT.

The rearrangement joins TRBV19 to TRBJ2-2, with 12 bases lining up with TRBD2. The V and J ends lost 3 bases and 6 bases, in that order; junction bases with no gene match: 8. Germline V gives CDR1 LNHDA, CDR2 SQIVND (reference sequence). The CDR3 covers 17 residues. CDR3 DNA: TGTGCCAGTAGTATTGATCTAGCGGGAGGGCCTGCCGGGGAGCTGTTTTTT. It yields the protein CASSIDLAGGPAGELFF.

This clone has just a few counts. This chain links TRBV2 with TRBJ1-2; D uncertain. Germline V gives CDR1 SNHLY, CDR2 FYNNEI. The CDR3 contains 13 residues. V dropped 2 bases and J dropped 4 bases, with 8 bases sitting between them. The DNA of the CDR3 is TGTGCCAGCAGTGAAAGGGAGAGCTATGGCTACACCTTC. Encoded protein: CASSERESYGYTF.

As concerns this clone: One junction end does not reproduce the germline sequence, and a read error may be involved. The gene calls are TRBV30 and TRBJ1-2; tentatively, D is TRBD1 (5 bases). The CDR3 spans 13 residues. CDR1 is GTSNPN, CDR2 SVGIG, per germline (reference sequence). The CDR3 coding sequence is TGTGCCTGGAGTCGGACGGGATTGGAGCCGGGGGCCTTC. Encoded protein: CAWSRTGLEPGAF.

The CDR3 DNA reads TGTGCCAGCAGCGCGGGGGTGGCTGGGGCCAACGTCCTGACTTTC. This translates into CASSAGVAGANVLTF. This rearrangement joins TRBV9 to TRBJ2-6; weak D call: TRBD2 (6 bases). The length of the CDR3 is 15 residues. Trimming left V 3 bases short and J 2 bases short, with 9 bases between. The V gene's germline CDR1 is SGDLS and CDR2 YYNGEE.

This clone was picked up one time. J is TRBJ1-2 and V is TRBV11-1; 7 nucleotides line up with TRBD1. The CDR3 totals 13 residues. The V gene's germline CDR1 is SGHAT and CDR2 FQDESV (reference sequence). V trimming: 5 bases; J trimming: 2 bases; junction bases outside the gene matches: 2. CDR3 loop: CASSPQGNYGYTF. CDR3 DNA: TGTGCCAGCAGCCCACAGGGGAACTATGGCTACACCTTC.

The chain links TRBV6-2 or TRBV6-3 to TRBJ1-5; TRBD1 is a possible D gene (6 bases). The CDR3 extends over 15 amino acids. The V gene's germline CDR1 is MNHEY and CDR2 SVGEGT. With 6 bases removed from V and 4 bases from J, the gap between germline ends came to 16 bases. The CDR3 sequence is CASSPGGTTNQPQHF. The CDR3 DNA reads as TGTGCCAGCAGCCCCGGGGGGACAACTAATCAGCCCCAGCATTTT.

This sequence joins TRBV4-3 and TRBJ2-7; 13 nucleotides line up with TRBD2. The CDR3 is 17 amino acids. Germline assignment: CDR1 LGHNA and CDR2 YSLEER. The J segment lost 2 bases and the V segment lost 4 bases, leaving 8 bases of the junction unmatched. CDR3 protein: CASSRSLGLAGTYEQYF. The CDR3 DNA reads as TGCGCCAGCAGCCGCTCACTGGGACTAGCGGGAACCTACGAGCAGTACTTC.

This clone was counted once. This sequence joins TRBV30 and TRBJ2-1; TRBD2 matches at 9 bases. This CDR3 region has 14 residues. Looked up from germline, CDR1 is GTSNPN and CDR2 is SVGIG (reference sequence). With V trimmed by 8 bases and J by 9 bases, 14 bases remained unmatched. The CDR3 sequence: CARRGAGGPGEQFF. The CDR3 region has the DNA TGTGCCAGGCGGGGGGCGGGAGGGCCTGGTGAGCAGTTCTTC. The variable domain in full, with the rest retrieved from reference TRBV30 and TRBJ2-1, is SQTIHQWPATLVQPVGSPLSLECTVEGTSNPNLYWYRQAAGRGLQLLFYSVGIGQISSEVPQNLSASRPQDRQFILSSKKLLLSDSGFYLCARRGAGGPGEQFFGPGTRLTVL.

CDR3 region: CSAAADPGSPLHF. The CDR3 bases are TGCAGCGCCGCGGCGGACCCAGGGTCACCCCTCCACTTT. The rearrangement joins TRBV29-1 to TRBJ1-6; D possibly corresponds to TRBD1 (5 bases). Germline values: CDR1 SQVTM, CDR2 ANQGSEA. Trimming cost V 7 bases and J 10 bases, with 17 bases left between them. There are 13 residues in the CDR3.

J is TRBJ1-2 and V is TRBV5-4; no definite D call. This CDR3 spans 14 amino acids. The germline V gene encodes CDR1 SGHNT and CDR2 YYREEE (reference sequence). The V end was cut by 4 bases, the J end by 5 bases, with 15 bases between. Written as DNA, the CDR3 is TGTGCCAGCAGCCCCCCTGGAGCCCTTTATGGCTACACCTTC. Translated: CASSPPGALYGYTF.

The genes are TRBV7-2 and TRBJ2-7; D not resolved. Germline V lookup: CDR1 SGHTA, CDR2 FQGNSA. The V end was cut by 1 base, the J end by 3 bases, with 7 bases between. This CDR3 has 13 amino acids. The DNA for the CDR3 is TGTGCCAGCAGCTTAGTCCCGTTCTACGAGCAGTACTTC. This codes for CASSLVPFYEQYF.

This chain connects TRBV24-1 to TRBJ2-3, with 10 bases identical to TRBD2. The CDR3 covers 16 residues. Germline CDR1 KGHDR, CDR2 SFDVKD. The junction had 4 bases not matched to a gene; V was cut back by 4 bases and J by 1 base. The CDR3 protein is CATSDPGTSGTDTQYF. CDR3 sequence (DNA): TGTGCCACCAGTGACCCCGGGACTAGCGGCACAGATACGCAGTATTTT.

The rearrangement uses TRBV7-2 and TRBJ2-5; TRBD2 agrees at 8 bases. The CDR3 totals 14 residues. V lost 1 base to trimming and J lost 5 bases; unmatched junction nucleotides: 3. Germline V gene sequence: CDR1 SGHTA, CDR2 FQGNSA. The CDR3: CASSLVGRVETQYF. In DNA, the CDR3 is TGTGCCAGCAGCTTAGTCGGGAGGGTTGAGACCCAGTACTTC.

The J gene is TRBJ1-1, the V gene TRBV27; possible D gene TRBD1, 5 bases. The ends were cut back, 10 bases at V and 5 bases at J, with 17 bases in the middle. Germline assignment: CDR1 MNHEY and CDR2 SMNVEV (reference sequence). The CDR3 loop spans 13 amino acids. The CDR3 reads CATTSGWRTEAFF. The CDR3 DNA reads as TGTGCCACTACTTCAGGGTGGCGGACTGAAGCTTTCTTT.

J is TRBJ2-2 and V is TRBV5-1; a weak D match, TRBD1 (6 bases). The CDR3 runs to 14 residues. V dropped 5 bases and J dropped 6 bases, with 14 bases sitting between them. Looked up from germline, CDR1 is SGHRS and CDR2 is YFSETQ. The CDR3 region has the DNA TGCGCCAGCAGTTCTCGGCAGGGGCCCGGGGAGCTGTTTTTT. Translation: CASSSRQGPGELFF.

This clone was detected once. V and J are TRBV13 and TRBJ2-5; D may be TRBD2 (6 bases). This CDR3 is built from 16 residues. Per germline, CDR1 PRHDT and CDR2 FYEKMQ (reference sequence). V shed 4 bases and J shed 10 bases, with 25 bases lying between them. The CDR3 loop is CASSSLADPGRTGQYF. CDR3 DNA: TGTGCCAGCAGCTCCTTAGCGGACCCAGGCCGTACGGGCCAGTACTTC.

V and J are TRBV30 and TRBJ1-4; D possibly corresponds to TRBD1 (5 bases). In germline, CDR1 is GTSNPN, CDR2 SVGIG (reference sequence). The CDR3 spans 14 residues. Trimming removed 5 bases from V and 3 bases from J, with 13 bases in between. The DNA of the CDR3 is TGTGCCTGGGGCAGGGCGGGGCCTAATGAAAAACTGTTTTTT. Translated: CAWGRAGPNEKLFF.

Only a few counts were recorded for this clone. The same CDR3 is also encoded by other DNA sequences in this sample. The chain has TRBV5-1 and TRBJ2-2; the D gene is possibly TRBD2 (5 bases). The CDR3 length is 14 residues. The germline V gene encodes CDR1 SGHRS and CDR2 YFSETQ. With 2 bases removed from V and 5 bases from J, the gap between germline ends came to 10 bases. CDR3 protein: CASSFSGNTGELFF. The CDR3, as DNA: TGCGCCAGCAGCTTTTCCGGGAATACCGGGGAGCTGTTTTTT.

V and J are TRBV14 and TRBJ1-2, with 8 nucleotides matching TRBD1. J gave up 4 bases and V 1 base, and 5 bases lay outside the gene matches. The germline V gene has CDR1 SGHDN and CDR2 FVKESK. The CDR3 spans 15 residues. CDR3 residues: CASSQGDRTVYGYTF. In nucleotides, the CDR3 is TGTGCCAGCAGCCAAGGGGACAGGACAGTCTATGGCTACACCTTC.

This chain connects TRBV5-4 to TRBJ2-3; 7 bases fit TRBD2. This CDR3 contains 14 residues. The germline gives CDR1 SGHNT, CDR2 YYREEE (reference sequence). V was clipped by 7 bases and J by 4 bases; unmatched bases: 9. CDR3 loop: CASGGVGGADTQYF. In nucleotides, the CDR3 is TGTGCCAGCGGGGGGGTCGGTGGGGCAGATACGCAGTATTTT.

The chain uses TRBV9 and TRBJ2-1; weak D call: TRBD2 (7 bases). The germline CDR1 and CDR2 sequences are SGDLS and YYNGEE. Deletions cut 0 bases from V and 5 bases from J, with 18 bases between. CDR3 size: 17 residues. The CDR3: CASSVEGGGSMHNEQFF. CDR3 nucleotide sequence: TGTGCCAGCAGCGTAGAGGGGGGCGGGAGTATGCACAATGAGCAGTTCTTC. The whole variable domain, remainder taken from reference TRBV9 and TRBJ2-1, is DSGVTQTPKHLITATGQRVTLRCSPRSGDLSVYWYQQSLDQGLQFLIQYYNGEERAKGNILERFSAQQFPDLHSELNLSSLELGDSALYFCASSVEGGGSMHNEQFFGPGTRLTVL.